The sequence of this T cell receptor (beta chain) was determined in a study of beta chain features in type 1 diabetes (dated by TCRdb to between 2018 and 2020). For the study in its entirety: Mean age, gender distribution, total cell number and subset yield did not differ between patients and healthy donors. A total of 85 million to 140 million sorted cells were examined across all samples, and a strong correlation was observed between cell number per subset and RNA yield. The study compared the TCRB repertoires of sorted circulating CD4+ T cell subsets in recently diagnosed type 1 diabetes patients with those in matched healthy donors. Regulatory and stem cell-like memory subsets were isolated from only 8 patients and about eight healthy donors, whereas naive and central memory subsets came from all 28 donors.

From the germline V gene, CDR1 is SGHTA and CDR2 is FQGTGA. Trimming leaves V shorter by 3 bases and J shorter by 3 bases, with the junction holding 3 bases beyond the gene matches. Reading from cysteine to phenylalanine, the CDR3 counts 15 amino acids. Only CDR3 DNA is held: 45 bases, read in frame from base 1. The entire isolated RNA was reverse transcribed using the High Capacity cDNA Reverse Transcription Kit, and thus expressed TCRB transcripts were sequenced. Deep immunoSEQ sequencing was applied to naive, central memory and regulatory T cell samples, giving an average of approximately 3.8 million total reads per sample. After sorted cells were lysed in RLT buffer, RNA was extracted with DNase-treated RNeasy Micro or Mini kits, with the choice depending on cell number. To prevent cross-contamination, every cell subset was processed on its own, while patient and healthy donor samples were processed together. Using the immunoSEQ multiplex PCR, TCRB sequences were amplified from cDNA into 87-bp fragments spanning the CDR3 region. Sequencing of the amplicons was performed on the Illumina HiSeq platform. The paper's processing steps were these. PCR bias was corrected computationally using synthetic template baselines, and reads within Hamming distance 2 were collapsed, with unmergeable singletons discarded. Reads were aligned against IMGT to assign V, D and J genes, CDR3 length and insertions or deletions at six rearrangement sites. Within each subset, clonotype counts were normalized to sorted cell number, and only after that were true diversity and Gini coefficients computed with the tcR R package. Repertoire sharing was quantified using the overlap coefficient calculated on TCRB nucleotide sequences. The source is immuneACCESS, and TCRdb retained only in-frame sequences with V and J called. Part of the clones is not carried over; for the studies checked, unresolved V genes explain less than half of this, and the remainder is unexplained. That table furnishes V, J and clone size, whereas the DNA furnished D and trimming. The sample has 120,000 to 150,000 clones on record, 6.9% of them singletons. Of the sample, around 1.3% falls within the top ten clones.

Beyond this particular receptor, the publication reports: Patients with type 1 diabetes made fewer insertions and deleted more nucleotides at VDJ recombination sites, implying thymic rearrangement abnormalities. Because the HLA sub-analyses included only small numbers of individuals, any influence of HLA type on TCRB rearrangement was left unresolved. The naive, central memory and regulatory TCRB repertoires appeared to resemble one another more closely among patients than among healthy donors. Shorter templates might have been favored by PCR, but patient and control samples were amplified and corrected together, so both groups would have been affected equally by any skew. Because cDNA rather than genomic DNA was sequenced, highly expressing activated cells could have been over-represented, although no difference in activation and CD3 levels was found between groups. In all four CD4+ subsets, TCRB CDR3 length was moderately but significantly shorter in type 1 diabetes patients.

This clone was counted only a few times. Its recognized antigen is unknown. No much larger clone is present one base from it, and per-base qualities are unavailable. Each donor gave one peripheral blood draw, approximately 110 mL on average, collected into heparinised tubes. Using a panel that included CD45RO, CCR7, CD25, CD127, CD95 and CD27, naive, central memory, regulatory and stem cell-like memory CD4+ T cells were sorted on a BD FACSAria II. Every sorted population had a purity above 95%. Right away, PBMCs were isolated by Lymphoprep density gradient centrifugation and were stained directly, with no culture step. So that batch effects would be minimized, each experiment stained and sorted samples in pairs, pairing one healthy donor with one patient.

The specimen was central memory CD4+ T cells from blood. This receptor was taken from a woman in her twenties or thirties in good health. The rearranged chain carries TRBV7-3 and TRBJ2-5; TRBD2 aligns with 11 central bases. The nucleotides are TGTGCCAGCAGCTTCGGACTAGCGGGTAAAGAGACCCAGTACTTC. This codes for CASSFGLAGKETQYF.